This TCR beta chain was sequenced for a study of T cells of healthy individuals. TCRdb re-analysed the 5' RACE reads in MiXCR, keeping a single row per CDR3 protein. The sample gives some 100,000 distinct CDR3 sequences, under 20% of which show up once; over 5% is in the top ten. This CDR3 has 16 amino acids. The ends were cut back, 0 bases at V and 7 bases at J, with 15 bases in the middle. Germline CDR1 and CDR2: MGHRA and YSYEKL. The J gene is TRBJ1-4, the V gene TRBV4-1; D unclear. This clonotype originated in a human donor in good health. This CDR3 is CASSQDRRLKAEKLFF. The DNA for the CDR3 is TGCGCCAGCAGCCAAGATCGGAGACTTAAGGCTGAAAAACTGTTTTTT.